This T cell receptor (beta chain) was obtained from a study of CXCR3-negative and CXCR3-positive naive CD8 T cells. Study-wide background: Sequencing gave 120 million to 150 million TRB reads overall, about 1.5 +/- 0.3 million per library.

This clonotype is identified as medium-sized from frequency. The germline gives CDR1 SEHNR, CDR2 FQNEAQ (reference sequence). CDR3 length: 15 residues. The authors made the TRB cDNA libraries by 5' RACE using UMI labels. TCRdb reprocessed the 5' RACE reads and keeps a single row for each CDR3 protein, giving no DNA. Its table records some 4,000 distinct CDR3 sequences. The genes are TRBV7-9 and TRBJ2-1; TCRdb indicates TRBD2, and absent DNA this call remains unverified. This TCR was recovered from a human donor in good health. Some clones in this sample may be carry-over from other donors' samples. The sequenced material came from naive CXCR3- CD8+ T cells from blood. Subset given: CD45RO-CCR7+CD27+CD95- naive CD8+ T cells lacking CXCR3 (TNR3-). The CDR3 here is CASSSERAPDLEQFF. Supplemented by reference TRBV7-9 and TRBJ2-1, the full variable domain reads DTGVSQNPRHKITKRGQNVTFRCDPISEHNRLYWYRQTLGQGPEFLTYFQNEAQLEKSRLLSDRFSAERPKGSFSTLEIQRTEQGDSAMYLCASSSERAPDLEQFFGPGTRLTVL.